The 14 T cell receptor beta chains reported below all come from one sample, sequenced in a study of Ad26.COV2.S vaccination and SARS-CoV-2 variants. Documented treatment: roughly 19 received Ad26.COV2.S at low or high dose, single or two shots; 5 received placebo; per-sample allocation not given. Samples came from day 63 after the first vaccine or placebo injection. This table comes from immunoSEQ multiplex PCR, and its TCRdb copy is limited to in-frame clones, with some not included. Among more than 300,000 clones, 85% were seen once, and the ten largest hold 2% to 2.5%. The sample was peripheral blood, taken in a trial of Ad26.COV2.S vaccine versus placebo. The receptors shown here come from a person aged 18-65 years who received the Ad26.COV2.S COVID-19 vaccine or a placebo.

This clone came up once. This CDR3 reads CASRVIISTDTQYF. CDR3 nucleotide sequence: TGTGCCAGCAGGGTCATAATTAGCACAGATACGCAGTATTTT. This sequence joins TRBV27 and TRBJ2-3, with unresolved D. The CDR3 sequence is 14 residues long. The germline V and J ends were trimmed by 6 bases and 0 bases, with 10 bases remaining between them. The germline CDR1 and CDR2 sequences are MNHEY and SMNVEV (reference sequence).

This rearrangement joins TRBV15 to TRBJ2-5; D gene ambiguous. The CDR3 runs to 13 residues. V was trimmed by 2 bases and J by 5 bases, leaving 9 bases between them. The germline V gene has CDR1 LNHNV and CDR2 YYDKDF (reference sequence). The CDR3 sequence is CATSRNRPETQYF. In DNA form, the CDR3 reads TGTGCCACCAGCAGAAACAGACCGGAGACCCAGTACTTC.

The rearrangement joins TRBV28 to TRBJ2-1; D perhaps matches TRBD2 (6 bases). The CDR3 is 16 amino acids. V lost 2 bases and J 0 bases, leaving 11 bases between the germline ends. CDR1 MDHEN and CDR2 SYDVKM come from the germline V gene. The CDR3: CASSLRGRYSYNEQFF. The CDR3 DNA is TGTGCCAGCAGTTTACGGGGGAGATACTCCTACAATGAGCAGTTCTTC.

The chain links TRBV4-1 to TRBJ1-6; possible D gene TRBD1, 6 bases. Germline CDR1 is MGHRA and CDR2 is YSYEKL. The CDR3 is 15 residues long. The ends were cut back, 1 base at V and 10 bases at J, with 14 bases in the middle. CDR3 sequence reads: CASSQVGAGVSPLHF. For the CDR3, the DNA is TGCGCCAGCAGCCAAGTGGGGGCAGGAGTCTCACCCCTCCACTTT.

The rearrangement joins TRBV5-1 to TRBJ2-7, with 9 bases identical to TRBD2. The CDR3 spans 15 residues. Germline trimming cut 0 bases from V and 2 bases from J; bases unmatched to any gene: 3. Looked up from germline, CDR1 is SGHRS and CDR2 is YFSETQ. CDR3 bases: TGCGCCAGCAGCTTGGGCGGGGGGGCCGCCTACGAGCAGTACTTC. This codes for CASSLGGGAAYEQYF.

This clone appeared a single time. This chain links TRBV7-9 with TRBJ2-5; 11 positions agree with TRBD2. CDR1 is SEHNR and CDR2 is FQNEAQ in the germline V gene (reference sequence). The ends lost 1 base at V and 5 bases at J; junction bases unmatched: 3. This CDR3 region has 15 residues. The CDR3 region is CASSLVLAGVETQYF. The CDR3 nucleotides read TGTGCCAGCAGCTTAGTACTAGCGGGGGTTGAGACCCAGTACTTC. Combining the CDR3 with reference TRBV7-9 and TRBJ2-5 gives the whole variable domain DTGVSQNPRHKITKRGQNVTFRCDPISEHNRLYWYRQTLGQGPEFLTYFQNEAQLEKSRLLSDRFSAERPKGSFSTLEIQRTEQGDSAMYLCASSLVLAGVETQYFGPGTRLLVL.

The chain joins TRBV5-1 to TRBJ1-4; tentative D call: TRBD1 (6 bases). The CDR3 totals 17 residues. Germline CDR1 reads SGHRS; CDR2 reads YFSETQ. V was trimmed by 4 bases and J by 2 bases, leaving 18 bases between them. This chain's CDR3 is CASSRRGGARTNEKLFF. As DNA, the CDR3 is TGCGCCAGCAGCCGAAGAGGGGGGGCGCGGACTAATGAAAAACTGTTTTTT.

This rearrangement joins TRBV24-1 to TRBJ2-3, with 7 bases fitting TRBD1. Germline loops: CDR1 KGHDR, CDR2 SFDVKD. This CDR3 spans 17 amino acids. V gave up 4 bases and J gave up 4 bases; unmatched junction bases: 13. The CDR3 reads CATSDLGTAYASDTQYF. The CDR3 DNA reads TGTGCCACCAGTGACCTAGGGACAGCCTATGCCTCAGATACGCAGTATTTT.

This CDR3 is CASSPRDRGYEQYF. DNA of the CDR3: TGTGCCAGCAGCCCCCGGGACAGGGGGTACGAGCAGTACTTC. The V gene is TRBV7-8, the J gene TRBJ2-7, with 11 bases that match TRBD1. Germline V gene data show CDR1 as SGHVS and CDR2 as FQNEAQ. V was clipped by 5 bases and J by 4 bases; unmatched bases: 4. The CDR3 loop spans 14 amino acids.

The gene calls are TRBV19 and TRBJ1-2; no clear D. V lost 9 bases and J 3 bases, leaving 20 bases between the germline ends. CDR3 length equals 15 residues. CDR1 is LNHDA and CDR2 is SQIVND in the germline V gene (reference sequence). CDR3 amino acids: CASDGIARHDYGYTF. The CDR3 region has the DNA TGTGCCAGCGATGGGATCGCCCGGCACGACTATGGCTACACCTTC.

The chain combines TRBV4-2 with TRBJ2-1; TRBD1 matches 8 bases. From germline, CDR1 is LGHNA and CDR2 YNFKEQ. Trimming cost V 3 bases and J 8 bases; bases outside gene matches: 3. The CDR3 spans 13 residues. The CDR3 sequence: CASSHMTGDEQFF. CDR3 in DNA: TGTGCCAGCAGCCATATGACAGGGGATGAGCAGTTCTTC.

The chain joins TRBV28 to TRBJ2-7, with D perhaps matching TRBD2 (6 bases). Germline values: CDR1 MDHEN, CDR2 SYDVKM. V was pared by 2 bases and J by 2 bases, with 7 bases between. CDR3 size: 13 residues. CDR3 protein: CASSLGRPYEQYF. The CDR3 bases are TGTGCCAGCAGTTTAGGGAGGCCCTACGAGCAGTACTTC. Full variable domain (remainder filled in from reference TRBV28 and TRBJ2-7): DVKVTQSSRYLVKRTGEKVFLECVQDMDHENMFWYRQDPGLGLRLIYFSYDVKMKEKGDIPEGYSVSREKKERFSLILESASTNQTSMYLCASSLGRPYEQYFGPGTRLTVT.

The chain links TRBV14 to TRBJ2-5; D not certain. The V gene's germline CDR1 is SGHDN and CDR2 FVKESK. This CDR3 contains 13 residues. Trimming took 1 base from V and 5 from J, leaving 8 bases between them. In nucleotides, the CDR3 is TGTGCCAGCAGCCAAGGGGGTCTTGAGACCCAGTACTTC. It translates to CASSQGGLETQYF.

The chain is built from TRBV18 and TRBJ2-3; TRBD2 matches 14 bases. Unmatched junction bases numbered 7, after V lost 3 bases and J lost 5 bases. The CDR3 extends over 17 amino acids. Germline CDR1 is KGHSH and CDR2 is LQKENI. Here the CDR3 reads CASSPLGLAGAIDTQYF. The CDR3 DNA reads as TGTGCCAGCTCACCGTTGGGACTAGCGGGGGCGATAGATACGCAGTATTTT.